There are many counts of the clone carrying this T cell receptor beta chain. The source of the sample is a study of regulatory T cells in long-lasting Graves disease. V trimming: 0 bases; J trimming: 2 bases; junction bases outside the gene matches: 4. Per the germline V gene, CDR1 is SGDLS and CDR2 is YYNGEE. This CDR3 comprises 15 residues. Time point noted: newly diagnosed GD, antithyroid drugs for less than 3 months. Generation of the TCR library employed RNA extracted from PBMCs. Blood from the periphery, around 10 milliliters in all, was drawn into EDTA tubes. Investigators prepared the TCR beta libraries by applying iRepertoire HTBI primers and Arm-PCR of CDR3 regions. TCRdb used MiXCR to reprocess the multiplex PCR reads, holding one entry per CDR3 protein. The data show roughly 500,000 distinct CDR3 sequences, with roughly 12% seen just once and roughly a tenth held by the top ten. These data were also filed under a second study, of T cells in Graves' hyperthyroidism and ophthalmopathy.

The receptor's source is a man aged 25 to 45 with Graves disease. The rearrangement links TRBV9 to TRBJ2-7; 8 nucleotides align to TRBD2. Specimen: peripheral blood mononuclear cells (PBMCs), collected at new diagnosis, from a patient treated with antithyroid drugs. The CDR3 spells CASSVDDSGAYEQYF. Here the CDR3 DNA reads TGTGCCAGCAGCGTAGATGATAGCGGGGCCTACGAGCAGTACTTC.